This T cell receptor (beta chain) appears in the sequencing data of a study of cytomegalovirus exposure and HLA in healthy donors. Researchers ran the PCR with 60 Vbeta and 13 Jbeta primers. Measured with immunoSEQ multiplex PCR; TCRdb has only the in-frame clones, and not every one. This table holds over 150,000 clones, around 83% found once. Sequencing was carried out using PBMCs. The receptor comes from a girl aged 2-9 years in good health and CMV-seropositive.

The DNA for the CDR3 is TGTGCCAGTCTGCGGGGGAAACTGTTTTTT. It encodes CASLRGKLFF. The rearrangement joins TRBV21-1 to TRBJ1-4. TRBV21-1 is termed a pseudogene. The CDR3 extends over 10 amino acids.